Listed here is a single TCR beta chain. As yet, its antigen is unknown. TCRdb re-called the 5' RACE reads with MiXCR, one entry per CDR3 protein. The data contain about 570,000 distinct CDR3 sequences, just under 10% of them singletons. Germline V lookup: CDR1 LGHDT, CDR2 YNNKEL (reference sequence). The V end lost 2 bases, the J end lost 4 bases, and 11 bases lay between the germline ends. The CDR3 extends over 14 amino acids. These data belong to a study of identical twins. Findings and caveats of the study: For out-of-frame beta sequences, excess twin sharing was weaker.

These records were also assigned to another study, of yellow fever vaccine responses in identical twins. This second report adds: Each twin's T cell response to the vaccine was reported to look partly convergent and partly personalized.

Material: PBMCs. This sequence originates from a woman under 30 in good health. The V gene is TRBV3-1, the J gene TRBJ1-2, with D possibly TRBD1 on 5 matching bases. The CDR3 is CASSQLKGLYGYTF. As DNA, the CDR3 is TGTGCCAGCAGCCAACTTAAGGGACTCTATGGCTACACCTTC.